This T cell receptor beta chain was documented in a study of cytomegalovirus exposure and HLA in healthy donors. V trimming: 6 bases; J trimming: 4 bases; junction bases outside the gene matches: 5. This CDR3 has 15 amino acids. The V gene's germline CDR1 is MNHNS and CDR2 SASEGT. In nominal health when sampled, donors likely had unrecorded immune exposures nonetheless. Amplification used 60 Vbeta primers and 13 Jbeta primers. Profiled with immunoSEQ multiplex PCR; TCRdb holds only in-frame clones, not every one. The data show 100,000 or so clones, around 63% seen once. This rearrangement joins TRBV6-1 to TRBJ2-2; 10 nucleotides align to TRBD1. Sequences were obtained from PBMCs. The source of this sequence is a man aged 30-40 years in good health and CMV-seronegative. This chain's CDR3 is CASRTGGSGTGELFF. The CDR3 DNA reads TGTGCCAGCAGGACAGGGGGCAGCGGCACCGGGGAGCTGTTTTTT.